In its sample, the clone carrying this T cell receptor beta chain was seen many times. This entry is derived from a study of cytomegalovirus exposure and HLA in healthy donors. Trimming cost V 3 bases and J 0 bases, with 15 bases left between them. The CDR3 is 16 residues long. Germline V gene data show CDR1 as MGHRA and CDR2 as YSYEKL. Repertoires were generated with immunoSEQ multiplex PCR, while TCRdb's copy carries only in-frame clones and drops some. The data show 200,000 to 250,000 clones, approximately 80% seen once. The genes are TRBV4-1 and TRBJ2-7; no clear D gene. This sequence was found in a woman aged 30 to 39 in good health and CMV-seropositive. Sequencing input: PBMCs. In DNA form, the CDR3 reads TGCGCCAGCAGCCAGGGCTCATTTCTTAGCTCCTACGAGCAGTACTTC. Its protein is CASSQGSFLSSYEQYF.